This T cell receptor beta chain is drawn from a study of T cells in Graves' hyperthyroidism and ophthalmopathy. V dropped 1 base and J dropped 8 bases, with 14 bases sitting between them. The CDR3 extends over 14 amino acids. Germline-derived CDR1 and CDR2 are SEHNR and FQNEAQ (reference sequence). Amplification targeted TCR beta CDR3 regions from RNA transcripts. A set of HTBI primers served as the primers for a first-round RT-PCR of the TCR CDR3. TCRdb itself ran the multiplex PCR reads through MiXCR, one entry per CDR3 protein. The sample lists about 660,000 distinct CDR3 sequences, roughly 45% occurring once. At least ten counts were recorded for this clonotype.

The V gene is TRBV7-9, the J gene TRBJ1-2; possibly TRBD1 for D (6 bases). The clonotype originates from an adult man with Graves' disease, either hyperthyroidism or ophthalmopathy (not recorded which). The specimen was peripheral blood or thyroid tissue (not recorded which). In DNA form, the CDR3 reads TGTGCCAGCAGCTTAGGGACAGCGGGACACGGCTACACCTTC. Protein: CASSLGTAGHGYTF.